The 5 T cell receptor beta chains listed next were all sequenced from one sample in a study of cytomegalovirus exposure and HLA in healthy donors. Primers included in the PCR were 60 Vbeta and 13 Jbeta primers. TCRdb's copy holds only in-frame clones and misses some; the assay was immunoSEQ multiplex PCR. The sample carries 55,000 to 80,000 clones, over 60% recorded once. The specimen sequenced was PBMCs. The receptors were sampled from a woman aged 25 to 39 in good health and CMV-seronegative.

The chain joins TRBV30 to TRBJ2-1; the D is unclear. This CDR3 is built from 11 residues. The germline gives CDR1 GTSNPN, CDR2 SVGIG (reference sequence). Trimming took 4 bases from V and 6 from J, leaving 7 bases between them. The CDR3 is CAWNTINEQFF. The CDR3 DNA follows: TGTGCCTGGAACACCATCAATGAGCAGTTCTTC.

The chain links TRBV9 to TRBJ2-7; 7 bases agree with TRBD1. In germline, CDR1 is SGDLS, CDR2 YYNGEE. The CDR3 has 14 residues. V gave up 6 bases and J gave up 4 bases; unmatched junction bases: 10. The CDR3 nucleotides are TGTGCCAGCATCGAGACAGGGATTGTTTACGAGCAGTACGTC. Translation gives CASIETGIVYEQYV.

The chain has TRBV30 and TRBJ2-7; tentatively, D is TRBD2 (5 bases). This CDR3 is 13 amino acids long. Trimming stripped 0 bases from V and 4 bases from J, with 10 bases between. From germline, CDR1 is GTSNPN and CDR2 SVGIG (reference sequence). CDR3 DNA sequence: TGTGCCTGGAGTGTTCTAGCAGATTACGAGCAGTACTTC. Its protein is CAWSVLADYEQYF.

This chain links TRBV4-3 with TRBJ2-1, with D perhaps matching TRBD2 (5 bases). The CDR3 is 15 residues long. Trimming stripped 0 bases from V and 9 bases from J, with 15 bases between. The germline gives CDR1 LGHNA, CDR2 YSLEER. CDR3 nucleotides: TGCGCCAGCAGCCAAGATGGGCTAGCTGGGGTTGAGCAGTTCTTC. This sequence encodes CASSQDGLAGVEQFF.

The rearrangement joins TRBV5-1 to TRBJ2-5; tentatively, D is TRBD2 (6 bases). Looked up from germline, CDR1 is SGHRS and CDR2 is YFSETQ. CDR3 size: 15 residues. Trimming left V 4 bases short and J 5 bases short, with 18 bases between. CDR3 in amino acids: CASSGTPARGETQYF. Written as DNA, the CDR3 is TGCGCCAGCAGCGGGACTCCAGCGAGGGGCGAGACCCAGTACTTC.